This note documents a single T cell receptor beta chain sequence. Sample-barcoded 5' priming and a J-beta primer mix drove a second PCR of 7 to 11 cycles. The study obtained at least 3 million CDR3-containing paired-end reads from every sample. TCRdb re-analysed the 5' RACE reads in MiXCR, keeping a single row per CDR3 protein. The sample lists roughly 930,000 distinct CDR3 sequences; around 48% were seen once. Germline-derived CDR1 and CDR2 are MNHEY and SVGAGI. Losses at the gene ends were 6 bases for V and 9 bases for J; bases not matched to a gene: 12. The CDR3 covers 15 residues. The source of the sample is a study of blood T cells in healthy people across ages.

The clonotype comes from a man under 40 in good health. The chain is built from TRBV6-5 and TRBJ1-5; TRBD1 matches at 9 bases. Source material: blood. CDR3 residues: CASRVGQGTQLPQHF. DNA for the CDR3: TGTGCCAGCAGAGTCGGACAGGGGACCCAATTGCCCCAGCATTTT.